This note documents a single T cell receptor (beta chain) sequence. Only in-frame clones appear in the TCRdb table, and some are missing; sequencing was by immunoSEQ multiplex PCR. The top ten hold about 2% of the sample, which has 80,000 or so clones, roughly 89% seen once. The CDR3 totals 14 residues. The germline V gene has CDR1 SGHTA and CDR2 FQGNSA. Trimming removed 5 bases at V and 4 bases at J, with 14 bases between. These data belong to a study of blood T cell repertoires in COVID-19. The rearrangement uses TRBV7-2 and TRBJ1-2, with D uncertain. This TCR was recovered from a woman aged 45 to 65 in a cohort sampled during active COVID-19. Sequenced input: peripheral blood. CDR3 DNA: TGTGCCAGCAGCATCCAAAGTCGCGTCTATGGCTACACCTTC. It translates to CASSIQSRVYGYTF.